The next 5 T cell receptor beta chains were all read from a single sample in a study of blood T cell repertoires in COVID-19 (dated by TCRdb to the early 2020s). Libraries were prepared through the immunoSEQ multiplex PCR assay. TCRdb mirrors the immuneACCESS table, restricted to in-frame sequences. Some clones are absent from its copies; in checked studies, under half trace to an unresolved V gene, and the reason for the others is unknown. The sample yields about 380,000 clones; roughly 85% were counted once. The ten largest clones add up to 3% to 4% of the sample. Material for sequencing was peripheral blood. Receptors were obtained from a woman under 30 with acute or convalescent COVID-19.

The chain uses TRBV10-3 and TRBJ2-7; D gene ambiguous. CDR3 length equals 12 residues. Trimming shortened V by 2 bases and J by 3 bases, and 5 bases separated the two germline ends. Germline V lookup: CDR1 ENHRY, CDR2 SYGVKD. CDR3 residues: CAISEADYEQYF. CDR3 coding DNA: TGTGCCATCAGTGAGGCGGACTACGAGCAGTACTTC.

The V gene is TRBV24-1, the J gene TRBJ2-3; 10 nucleotides line up with TRBD1. CDR3 size: 17 residues. Germline V gene data show CDR1 as KGHDR and CDR2 as SFDVKD. The V segment lost 0 bases and the J segment 5 bases; nucleotides outside the gene matches: 7. The CDR3: CATSDLPGQGMRDTQYF. The CDR3 bases are TGTGCCACCAGTGATTTGCCGGGACAGGGGATGAGAGATACGCAGTATTTT.

This clone has only one observation. The V gene is TRBV3-1 (or the pseudogene TRBV3-2), the J gene TRBJ2-3, with D perhaps TRBD1 (6 bases). The CDR3 is 16 amino acids. Germline loops: CDR1 LGHDT, CDR2 YNNKEL (reference sequence). The V end was cut by 1 base, the J end by 6 bases, with 17 bases between. The CDR3 protein is CASSQVNDRSFDTQYF. The CDR3 DNA is TGTGCCAGCAGCCAAGTCAACGACAGGAGTTTCGATACGCAGTATTTT.

The V gene is TRBV7-2, the J gene TRBJ1-2; D gene ambiguous. V lost 2 bases, J lost 2 bases, and 6 bases lay in between. This CDR3 contains 13 residues. Germline V gene lookup returns CDR1 SGHTA and CDR2 FQGNSA. This CDR3 is CASSLTVNYGYTF. The CDR3 DNA reads TGTGCCAGCAGCTTAACGGTAAACTATGGCTACACCTTC.

J is TRBJ2-5 and V is TRBV6-5; a weak D match, TRBD1 (6 bases). CDR1 and CDR2 (germline): MNHEY, SVGAGI. The CDR3 runs 13 residues. Trimming shortened V by 6 bases and J by 5 bases, and 13 bases separated the two germline ends. This CDR3 reads CASSLDTGETQYF. The DNA for the CDR3 is TGTGCCAGCAGCTTGGATACAGGGGAGACCCAGTACTTC.